These 15 T cell receptor beta chains came from one sample sequenced in a study of early T cells in non-severe SARS-CoV-2 infection. One entry per CDR3 protein results from TCRdb running MiXCR on the 5' RACE reads. This table holds over 30,000 distinct CDR3 sequences, approximately 8.7% found once. The sample consisted of whole blood, taken at baseline. The receptor set was obtained from an adult who was a healthcare worker with PCR-confirmed SARS-CoV-2 infection or an uninfected control (not recorded which).

This clonotype showed up many times. The chain joins TRBV28 to TRBJ2-1; D unclear. The CDR3 has 15 residues. Germline CDR1 reads MDHEN; CDR2 reads SYDVKM. Trimming cost V 5 bases and J 2 bases, with 13 bases left between them. The CDR3 bases are TGTGCCAGCAGTAATGGACGGAGCCCCTACAATGAGCAGTTCTTC. The encoded protein is CASSNGRSPYNEQFF. Together with reference TRBV28 and TRBJ2-1, the CDR3 gives the full variable domain: DVKVTQSSRYLVKRTGEKVFLECVQDMDHENMFWYRQDPGLGLRLIYFSYDVKMKEKGDIPEGYSVSREKKERFSLILESASTNQTSMYLCASSNGRSPYNEQFFGPGTRLTVL.

The V gene is TRBV3-1, the J gene TRBJ2-5, with 12 bases matching TRBD2. CDR1 and CDR2 (germline): LGHDT, YNNKEL (reference sequence). V lost 0 bases and J lost 4; bases outside the gene matches: 9. CDR3 length equals 18 residues. CDR3 region: CASSQDFLAGGPGETQYF. The CDR3 DNA reads TGTGCCAGCAGCCAAGATTTCCTAGCGGGGGGGCCGGGAGAGACCCAGTACTTC.

In its sample, this clonotype was seen a few times. The chain joins TRBV28 to TRBJ2-3; D may match TRBD1 or TRBD2 (6 bases each). Trimming took 3 bases from V and 6 from J, leaving 19 bases between them. The CDR3 consists of 16 residues. CDR1 is MDHEN and CDR2 is SYDVKM in the germline V gene. CDR3 DNA sequence: TGTGCCAGCAGTTTTATGGGGGGCGGGCCTAAGGATACGCAGTATTTT. Translation: CASSFMGGGPKDTQYF.

Ten or more counts support this clonotype. The genes are TRBV29-1 and TRBJ2-3, with 13 bases lining up with TRBD2. From germline, CDR1 is SQVTM and CDR2 ANQGSEA. This CDR3 is built from 15 residues. V lost 3 bases and J lost 6; bases outside the gene matches: 6. CDR3 bases: TGCAGCGTTGAGGGGACTAGCGGGATGGTGGATACGCAGTATTTT. Its translation: CSVEGTSGMVDTQYF.

This clonotype occurred many times. The chain links TRBV11-2 to TRBJ2-7, with D possibly matching TRBD2 (6 bases). Trimming cost V 7 bases and J 3 bases, with 16 bases left between them. Germline-derived CDR1 and CDR2 are SGHAT and FQNNGV. The CDR3 loop spans 14 amino acids. CDR3 DNA sequence: TGTGCCAGCAAACCCCCGGGCGGGGTCTACGAGCAGTACTTC. Residues: CASKPPGGVYEQYF. The full variable domain, with the rest looked up from reference TRBV11-2 and TRBJ2-7, is EAGVAQSPRYKIIEKRQSVAFWCNPISGHATLYWYQQILGQGPKLLIQFQNNGVVDDSQLPKDRFSAERLKGVDSTLKIQPAKLEDSAVYLCASKPPGGVYEQYFGPGTRLTVT.

A word on this clonotype: A single base separates this from a much larger clone, so it may be a read error. The rearrangement uses TRBV29-1 and TRBJ2-2; no clear D gene. The CDR3 loop spans 16 amino acids. Germline V gene data show CDR1 as SQVTM and CDR2 as ANQGSEA. V dropped 7 bases and J dropped 9 bases, with 27 bases sitting between them. The CDR3 nucleotides read TGCAGCGCCTCCCGGATTAGTGGGCCCCCCGTTAGGGAGCTGTTTTTT. Amino acids: CSASRISGPPVRELFF.

This clonotype turned up a few times. This chain joins TRBV7-3 and TRBJ2-3; D uncertain. The CDR3 extends over 14 amino acids. Trimming cost V 4 bases and J 0 bases, with 8 bases left between them. The germline V gene has CDR1 SGHTA and CDR2 FQGTGA. Here the CDR3 reads CASSSTSSTDTQYF. CDR3 sequence (DNA): TGTGCCAGCAGCTCAACCTCTAGCACAGATACGCAGTATTTT.

This clonotype was recorded many times. The gene calls are TRBV30 and TRBJ2-1; D is unclear. Germline loops: CDR1 GTSNPN, CDR2 SVGIG (reference sequence). The ends were cut back, 2 bases at V and 7 bases at J, with 12 bases in the middle. The CDR3 spans 13 residues. The CDR3 loop is CAWSQPIENEQFF. DNA for the CDR3: TGTGCCTGGAGTCAACCTATTGAAAATGAGCAGTTCTTC.

V and J are TRBV20-1 and TRBJ1-1, with TRBD1 matching 7 bases. Trimming took 0 bases from V and 4 from J; bases not matched to a gene: 5. Looked up from germline, CDR1 is DFQATT and CDR2 is SNEGSKA (reference sequence). The CDR3 has 14 residues. The CDR3 protein is CSARDGAGGTEAFF. The CDR3 DNA reads TGCAGTGCTAGAGATGGGGCAGGGGGCACTGAAGCTTTCTTT.

The chain employs TRBV9 and TRBJ2-3, with D perhaps matching TRBD1 (6 bases). The germline gives CDR1 SGDLS, CDR2 YYNGEE. The CDR3 runs 14 residues. The V gene lost 3 bases and the J gene lost 3 bases, with 11 bases spanning the gap. The DNA of the CDR3 is TGTGCCAGCAGCGGAGGGGGTGGAACAGATACGCAGTATTTT. The encoded protein is CASSGGGGTDTQYF.

This clonotype was counted between two and nine times. This chain joins TRBV19 and TRBJ1-2; D is perhaps TRBD1 (5 bases). This CDR3 has 12 amino acids. CDR1 LNHDA and CDR2 SQIVND come from the germline V gene (reference sequence). V gave up 6 bases and J gave up 2 bases, with 7 bases separating them. The CDR3 nucleotides are TGTGCCAGTAGGGACAAGAACTATGGCTACACCTTC. This codes for CASRDKNYGYTF.

This clonotype was detected a few times. The CDR3 loop is CASWTVSGNTIYF. Written as DNA, the CDR3 is TGTGCCAGCTGGACGGTCTCTGGAAACACCATATATTTT. The J gene is TRBJ1-3, the V gene TRBV6-2 or TRBV6-3; unclear D gene. Per germline, CDR1 MNHEY and CDR2 SVGEGT. The CDR3 contains 13 residues. V was pared by 8 bases and J by 0 bases, with 8 bases between.

This clonotype was seen a few times. CDR3 DNA sequence: TGTGCCAGCAGCATCGGTAGCAATCAGCCCCAGCATTTT. It is translated as CASSIGSNQPQHF. This rearrangement joins TRBV7-6 to TRBJ1-5; D gene unclear. Trimming took 5 bases from V and 0 from J, leaving 5 bases between them. CDR1 SGHVS and CDR2 FNYEAQ come from the germline V gene. This CDR3 region has 13 residues.

This sequence joins TRBV7-8 and TRBJ1-1, with 7 nucleotides matching TRBD1. Germline lookup yields CDR1 SGHVS and CDR2 FQNEAQ. The CDR3 totals 14 residues. The trim removed 9 bases at V and 1 base at J, leaving 8 bases unmatched. As DNA, the CDR3 is TGTGCCAGTTACGCCGGGACAGCGAACACTGAAGCTTTCTTT. It yields the protein CASYAGTANTEAFF.

This chain joins TRBV30 and TRBJ1-6; no firm D call. CDR3 length: 16 amino acids. Germline lookup yields CDR1 GTSNPN and CDR2 SVGIG (reference sequence). The germline V and J ends were trimmed by 0 bases and 6 bases, with 15 bases remaining between them. CDR3 nucleotide sequence: TGTGCCTGGAGTGTAGAGACCCCCACTGGTAATTCACCCCTCCACTTT. This gives the protein CAWSVETPTGNSPLHF. Combining the CDR3 with reference TRBV30 and TRBJ1-6 gives the whole variable domain SQTIHQWPATLVQPVGSPLSLECTVEGTSNPNLYWYRQAAGRGLQLLFYSVGIGQISSEVPQNLSASRPQDRQFILSSKKLLLSDSGFYLCAWSVETPTGNSPLHFGNGTRLTVT.